This TCR beta chain was captured in a study of human thymus T cells. Study-level results: Gene usage for V and J segments appeared biased in thymic and blood repertoires.

Sequencing used immunoSEQ multiplex PCR; TCRdb keeps in-frame clones, though not all of them. The data show tens of thousands of clones, about 93% seen once. Healthy Finnish infants undergoing corrective surgery for congenital heart defects were used as donors. Blood DNA came from all available leukocytes, not a fixed cell number. Of note for this clone: Antigen unknown.

CDR1 and CDR2 from the germline V gene are LNHDA and SQIVND (reference sequence). This CDR3 spans 14 amino acids. V was clipped by 2 bases and J by 4 bases, with 11 bases between them. The receptor was isolated from a boy under two years old with a congenital heart defect but otherwise immunologically healthy. The specimen sequenced was blood. The chain has TRBV19 and TRBJ1-1; D might be TRBD1 (5 bases). This CDR3 is CASSILNRLTEAFF. The CDR3 nucleotides are TGTGCCAGTAGTATACTTAACAGGCTCACTGAAGCTTTCTTT.